The rows below give T cell receptor beta chains drawn from one sample of a study of cytomegalovirus exposure and HLA in healthy donors. This table comes from immunoSEQ multiplex PCR, and its TCRdb copy is limited to in-frame clones, with some not included. The table lists over 130,000 clones, around 75% of them singletons, with over 1% in the top ten. Sequenced: PBMCs. Receptors originate from a female donor in good health and CMV-seronegative. CDR3s include the opening cysteine and the closing phenylalanine or tryptophan. A D gene is named only where the DNA matches it firmly. Size is stated for part of the rows, as once, few or many counts, or as a class when the clone is expanded.

cdr3_nt cdr3_aa d_call clone_size j_call v_call
TGTGCCAGCAGCCCTTTGCCGGGAGGGCCCGTGGAGACCCAGTACTTC CASSPLPGGPVETQYF TRBD2 - TRBJ2-5 TRBV2
TGTGCCAGCAGTACAACGCGGGAAAGTTACAATGAGCAGTTCTTC CASSTTRESYNEQFF - - TRBJ2-1 TRBV6-4
TGTGCCTGGAGGGGAGGAAAGACGAACGGGAACACTGAAGCTTTCTTT CAWRGGKTNGNTEAFF - once TRBJ1-1 TRBV30
TGTGCCAGCCAGGGATGGAACACTGAAGCTTTCTTT CASQGWNTEAFF - - TRBJ1-1 TRBV27
TGTGCCAGCAGTTCTACCGGGTCCCGAAACACTGAAGCTTTCTTT CASSSTGSRNTEAFF - - TRBJ1-1 TRBV7-9
TGTGCCAGCAGCCCGCAGGGACAACCCTACGAGCAGTACTTC CASSPQGQPYEQYF - - TRBJ2-7 TRBV14
TGTGCCAGCAGTTCCTTCGGACACGTTAGCAATCAGCCCCAGCATTTT CASSSFGHVSNQPQHF - - TRBJ1-5 TRBV28
TGCGCCAGCAGCCAAGAATCGGGGTCGAACACCGGGGAGCTGTTTTTT CASSQESGSNTGELFF - - TRBJ2-2 TRBV4-1
TGTGCCAGTAGTATAGGACAGCCCTTCTACAATGAGCAGTTCTTC CASSIGQPFYNEQFF - - TRBJ2-1 TRBV19
TGCGCCAGCAGCCAAGGACTAGCGGGAGTAAAAGAGACCCAGTACTTC CASSQGLAGVKETQYF TRBD2 - TRBJ2-5 TRBV4-1
TGTGCCAGCAGTGAAGGGTCGGGAGCTTTCTTT CASSEGSGAFF - - TRBJ1-1 TRBV2
TGTGCCAGCAGCCTTCCGGGACTCCGCAATGAGCAGTTCTTC CASSLPGLRNEQFF - once TRBJ2-1 TRBV6-1
TGTGCCAGTAGGTGGACTAGCGGGAACATTTACGAGCAGTACTTC CASRWTSGNIYEQYF TRBD2 - TRBJ2-7 TRBV19
TGTGCCAGTAGCAGGAAGGGCACGGAGGCGAGTTTGTACGAGCAGTACTTC CASSRKGTEASLYEQYF - - TRBJ2-7 TRBV19
TGCGCCAGCAGCTTGGCTCAGGGAGGCGGCTACACCTTC CASSLAQGGGYTF - - TRBJ1-2 TRBV5-1
TGCGCCAGCAGTGAGTCAGCCGGCCCTAGAGAGCAGTACTTC CASSESAGPREQYF - - TRBJ2-7 TRBV10-2
TGCGCCAGCAGCCGCGGGAGTGGGAATGAGCAGTTCTTC CASSRGSGNEQFF TRBD2 - TRBJ2-1 TRBV5-1
TGTGCCAGCAGCGTTGCTCCTAGCGGGAGTGATACGCAGTATTTT CASSVAPSGSDTQYF TRBD2 - TRBJ2-3 TRBV9
TGTGCCAGCAGCTTAATCGGACAGCGGAACACTGAAGCTTTCTTT CASSLIGQRNTEAFF - - TRBJ1-1 TRBV7-2
TGTGCCAGCGGACAGAACTATGGCTACACCTTC CASGQNYGYTF - - TRBJ1-2 TRBV27
TGTGCCAGCAGCCGTAAGAGCCTGGTGAACACTGAAGCTTTCTTT CASSRKSLVNTEAFF - few TRBJ1-1 TRBV7-9
TGTGCCAGCAGCCCCAATAGCGGGGCGAACACCGGGGAGCTGTTTTTT CASSPNSGANTGELFF TRBD2 few TRBJ2-2 TRBV7-6
TGTGCCAGCAGCTTAGGGGTGGGGGCTAGCGGGGACCCCACAGATACGCAGTATTTT CASSLGVGASGDPTDTQYF TRBD2 - TRBJ2-3 TRBV13
TGTGCCAGCAGAGGCGGGACCCCATACGAGCAGTACTTC CASRGGTPYEQYF - - TRBJ2-7 TRBV28
TGTGCCAGCAGCTTAGGCGGAGGCCAAGAGACCCAGTACTTC CASSLGGGQETQYF - - TRBJ2-5 TRBV7-3
TGTGCCAGCGGGTTGACAGGCTACGAGCAGTACTTC CASGLTGYEQYF - few TRBJ2-7 TRBV6-1
TGTGCCAGCAGCTTAGGTGACAGGGGCGAAGAGACCCAGTACTTC CASSLGDRGEETQYF TRBD1 - TRBJ2-5 TRBV7-9
TGTGCCAGCTCACCCCAAACAGGGTCGGAGACCCAGTACTTC CASSPQTGSETQYF - - TRBJ2-5 TRBV18
TGTGCCAGCAGTTTGACTAGCGGCGTGACCTACGAGCAGTACTTC CASSLTSGVTYEQYF TRBD2 - TRBJ2-7 TRBV28
TGCGCCAGCAGCCAAGATGGGGAGGGTAATGAAAAACTGTTTTTT CASSQDGEGNEKLFF - - TRBJ1-4 TRBV4-1
TGTGCCAGCAGTCCAGCGGGAGGGTACGAGCAGTACTTC CASSPAGGYEQYF TRBD2 - TRBJ2-7 TRBV7-9
TGCAGCGTTGAAACAATGAACACTGAAGCTTTCTTT CSVETMNTEAFF - few TRBJ1-1 TRBV29-1
TGCGCCAGCAGAGCTAGCGGGAAAAACACCGGGGAGCTGTTTTTT CASRASGKNTGELFF TRBD2 - TRBJ2-2 TRBV5-1
TGTGCCAGCAGTCTAGGGGGCACCGGGGAGCTGTTTTTT CASSLGGTGELFF - - TRBJ2-2 TRBV7-6
TGTGCCAGCAGCAGGACAGGAGGTCAGCCCCAGCATTTT CASSRTGGQPQHF TRBD1 once TRBJ1-5 TRBV2
TGTGCCAGCAGTTTCTCTTACCGGGACAGGGCTCAGCCCCAGCATTTT CASSFSYRDRAQPQHF TRBD1 few TRBJ1-5 TRBV6-6
TGTGCCAGCAGCCTCTGGACCCGGGACACCCAGAACTTC CASSLWTRDTQNF - few TRBJ2-5 TRBV7-9
TGCAGCGTTGAAGGGGACAGGGAGTCCAATGAGCAGTTCTTC CSVEGDRESNEQFF TRBD1 - TRBJ2-1 TRBV29-1
TGTGCCAGCAGCGTAGAACTAGCGGGCGCTTTCACAGATACGCAGTATTTT CASSVELAGAFTDTQYF TRBD2 - TRBJ2-3 TRBV9
TGTGCCAGCAGCCTCCGGGACTGGACGAGTGAGCAGTTCTTC CASSLRDWTSEQFF - - TRBJ2-1 TRBV6-5
TGTGCCAGCAATAACCCGGCTAGCGGGAGTCTCGACGAGCAGTACTTC CASNNPASGSLDEQYF TRBD2 - TRBJ2-7 TRBV28
TGTGCCAGCAGTGAACAAGCGAGCTCCTACAATGAGCAGTTCTTC CASSEQASSYNEQFF - - TRBJ2-1 TRBV6-1
TGCGCCAGCAGCGTGGACAGCACCGGGGAGCTGTTTTTT CASSVDSTGELFF - - TRBJ2-2 TRBV5-1
TGTGCCAGCAGCGTAGAGGAGGGAAGGGAGCAGTACTTC CASSVEEGREQYF - - TRBJ2-7 TRBV9
TGTGCCAGCAGTTCATCCGGGACTAGGGAAGAGACCCAGTACTTC CASSSSGTREETQYF TRBD2 once TRBJ2-5 TRBV28
TGTGCCTGGAGTGCTACTTCCGGGACAGCCTATGGCTACACCTTC CAWSATSGTAYGYTF TRBD1 - TRBJ1-2 TRBV30
TGCGCCAGCAGTGAGCCAGAGCCCGGACTGAATCGGCATTTT CASSEPEPGLNRHF - - TRBJ1-5 TRBV10-2
TGTGCCTGGAGCCCCGGGACTAGCCCCGTCGGCACCGGGGAGCTGTTTTTT CAWSPGTSPVGTGELFF TRBD2 - TRBJ2-2 TRBV30
TGCAGCGTTGGGGAGGGAGGGAGGGTAGACTTC CSVGEGGRVDF TRBD2 - TRBJ2-7 TRBV29-1
TGTGCCAGCAGTTACGGGGAGAACTATGGCTACACCTTC CASSYGENYGYTF - few TRBJ1-2 TRBV6-5
TGTGCCAGCTCACTCACAGGGGGCAATGGCTACACCTTC CASSLTGGNGYTF TRBD1 - TRBJ1-2 TRBV18